The subject of this entry is one T cell receptor (beta chain). These data originate in a study of control samples from healthy donors and cancer patients. Clones were read by immunoSEQ multiplex PCR, and TCRdb kept only the in-frame ones, dropping some. The sample gives 150,000 to 180,000 clones, approximately 94% of which show up once; 5.5% to 6% is in the top ten. Between the trimmed V and J ends, which lost 1 base and 7 bases, there was a span of 10 bases. The germline V gene encodes CDR1 MNHNS and CDR2 SASEGT. The CDR3 has 14 residues. This chain connects TRBV6-1 to TRBJ1-4; no clear D. The TCR was taken from a man aged 40-49 years in good health. The sample taken for sequencing was blood. The CDR3 nucleotides are TGTGCCAGCAGTGAAGTTTTCGGTGGTGAAAAACTGTTTTTT. Amino acid sequence: CASSEVFGGEKLFF.